The present T cell receptor (beta chain) was sequenced within a study of Graves' ophthalmopathy and Graves' hyperthyroidism. This clonotype was detected ten times or more. The study amplified TCR beta CDR3 regions using RNA transcripts. After a first-round RT-PCR with HTBI primers, a second-round multiplex PCR was run. TCRdb reprocessed the multiplex PCR reads via MiXCR and lists one record per CDR3 protein. The repertoire has 170,000 or so distinct CDR3 sequences, 30% to 45% of them found once; the top ten carry under 6.5%. The TCR sequence derives from a woman aged 40 to 55 with Graves' ophthalmopathy. The sequenced material came from peripheral blood.

The CDR3 DNA follows: TGTGCCAGCAGTTTTGGCAGCCAAATGTACCAAGAGACCCAGTACTTC. This translates into CASSFGSQMYQETQYF. The genes are TRBV12-3 or TRBV12-4 and TRBJ2-5; D unclear. This CDR3 spans 16 amino acids. V was trimmed by 3 bases and J by 0 bases, leaving 14 bases between them.